Below, 6 T cell receptor beta chains from the same sample are listed, as sequenced in a study of blood T cell repertoires in COVID-19. Some clones are missing from TCRdb's copy, which holds only in-frame ones; the method was immunoSEQ multiplex PCR. The sample consists of about 140,000 clones, 81% of them appearing once. The specimen was peripheral blood. The receptor set was obtained from a human donor in a cohort sampled during active COVID-19.

This chain joins TRBV29-1 and TRBJ1-2; 9 nucleotides line up with TRBD1. Germline CDR1 and CDR2: SQVTM and ANQGSEA. This CDR3 has 13 amino acids. V was pared by 4 bases and J by 4 bases, with 4 bases of the junction left unmatched. CDR3 nucleotide sequence: TGCAGCGTTGTCCGGACAGGGGCCTATGGCTACACCTTC. Encoded protein: CSVVRTGAYGYTF. Complete variable domain (other parts from reference TRBV29-1 and TRBJ1-2): SAVISQKPSRDICQRGTSLTIQCQVDSQVTMMFWYRQQPGQSLTLIATANQGSEATYESGFVIDKFPISRPNLTFSTLTVSNMSPEDSSIYLCSVVRTGAYGYTFGSGTRLTVV.

The rearrangement uses TRBV29-1 and TRBJ2-7, with TRBD1 matching 9 bases. Germline CDR1 and CDR2: SQVTM and ANQGSEA. The V segment lost 7 bases and the J segment 4 bases; nucleotides outside the gene matches: 8. The CDR3 runs to 13 residues. The CDR3 here is CSARGTGWYEQYF. The CDR3 DNA reads as TGCAGCGCCCGGGGGACAGGGTGGTACGAGCAGTACTTC.

The chain joins TRBV7-6 to TRBJ1-4; D is ambiguous. Germline CDR1 reads SGHVS; CDR2 reads FNYEAQ. This CDR3 region has 12 residues. Trimming cost V 4 bases and J 7 bases, with 7 bases left between them. The CDR3 is CASSSTREKLFF. As DNA, the CDR3 is TGTGCCAGCAGCTCGACACGTGAAAAACTGTTTTTT.

The chain combines TRBV5-1 with TRBJ2-7; 8 nucleotides agree with TRBD1. The V gene's germline CDR1 is SGHRS and CDR2 YFSETQ. The trim removed 4 bases at V and 0 bases at J, leaving 9 bases unmatched. This CDR3 comprises 16 residues. The chain's CDR3 is CASSRGSGTGSYEQYF. The CDR3 region has the DNA TGCGCCAGCAGCCGTGGCTCCGGGACAGGCTCCTACGAGCAGTACTTC.

V and J are TRBV5-4 and TRBJ2-7; D is possibly TRBD1 (6 bases). The CDR3 covers 14 residues. V was pared by 2 bases and J by 9 bases, with 18 bases between. CDR1 and CDR2 (germline): SGHNT, YYREEE (reference sequence). The CDR3 here is CASSLRVTGTVQYF. Written as DNA, the CDR3 is TGTGCCAGCAGCTTAAGGGTGACAGGCACGGTGCAGTACTTC.

The chain has TRBV5-1 and TRBJ2-7, with TRBD1 as a possible D gene (5 bases). The CDR3 covers 13 residues. The V gene lost 3 bases and the J gene lost 3 bases, with 10 bases spanning the gap. Per the germline V gene, CDR1 is SGHRS and CDR2 is YFSETQ. The DNA for the CDR3 is TGCGCCAGCAGCTCCTGGACACGCTACGAGCAGTACTTC. This encodes CASSSWTRYEQYF.